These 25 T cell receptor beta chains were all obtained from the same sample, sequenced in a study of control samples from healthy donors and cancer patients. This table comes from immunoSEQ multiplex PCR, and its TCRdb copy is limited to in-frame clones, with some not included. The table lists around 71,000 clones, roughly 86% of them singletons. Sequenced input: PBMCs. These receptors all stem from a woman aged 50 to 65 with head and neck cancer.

The CDR3, as DNA: TGTGCCAGCGACACCGGGTTTAACTATGGCTACACCTTC. This encodes CASDTGFNYGYTF. V usage is TRBV6-5 and J usage is TRBJ1-2; D unresolved. CDR3 length equals 13 residues. Germline-derived CDR1 and CDR2 are MNHEY and SVGAGI. Trimming removed 8 bases from V and 1 base from J, with 11 bases in between.

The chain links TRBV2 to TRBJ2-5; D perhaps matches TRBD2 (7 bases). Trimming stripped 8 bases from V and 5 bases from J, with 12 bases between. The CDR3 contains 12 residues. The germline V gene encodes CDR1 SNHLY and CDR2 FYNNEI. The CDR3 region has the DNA TGTGCCAGCTGGGAGGGGGGGGAGACCCAGTACTTC. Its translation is CASWEGGETQYF.

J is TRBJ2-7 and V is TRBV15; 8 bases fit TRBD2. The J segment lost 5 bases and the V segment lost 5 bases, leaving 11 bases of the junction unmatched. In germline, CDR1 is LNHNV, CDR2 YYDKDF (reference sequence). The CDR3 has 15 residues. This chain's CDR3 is CATSDVPGLGDEQYF. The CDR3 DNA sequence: TGTGCCACCAGCGACGTCCCGGGACTAGGAGACGAGCAGTACTTC.

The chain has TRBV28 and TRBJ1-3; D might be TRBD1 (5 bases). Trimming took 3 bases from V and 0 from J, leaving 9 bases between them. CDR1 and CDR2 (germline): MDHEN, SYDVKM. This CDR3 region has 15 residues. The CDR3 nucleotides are TGTGCCAGCAGTTTCGGGGCTGACTCTGGAAACACCATATATTTT. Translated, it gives CASSFGADSGNTIYF.

CDR3 sequence (DNA): TGCGCCAGCAGCTCCCATCCGACTAGGCAGGGAGAGACCCAGTACTTC. It yields the protein CASSSHPTRQGETQYF. The chain combines TRBV5-1 with TRBJ2-5; D may be TRBD2 (6 bases). The germline gives CDR1 SGHRS, CDR2 YFSETQ. The CDR3 has 16 residues. The germline V and J ends were trimmed by 3 bases and 4 bases, with 19 bases remaining between them.

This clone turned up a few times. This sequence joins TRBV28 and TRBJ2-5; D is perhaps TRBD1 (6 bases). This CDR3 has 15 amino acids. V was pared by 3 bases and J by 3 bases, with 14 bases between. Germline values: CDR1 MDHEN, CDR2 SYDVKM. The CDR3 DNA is TGTGCCAGCAGTTTGCCGGGACACCTGAAAGAGACCCAGTACTTC. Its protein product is CASSLPGHLKETQYF.

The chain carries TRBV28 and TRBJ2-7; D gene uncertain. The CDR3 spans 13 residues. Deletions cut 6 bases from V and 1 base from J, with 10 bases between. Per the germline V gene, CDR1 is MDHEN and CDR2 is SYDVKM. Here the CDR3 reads CASSLGFSYEQYF. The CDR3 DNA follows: TGTGCCAGCAGCCTCGGGTTTTCCTACGAGCAGTACTTC.

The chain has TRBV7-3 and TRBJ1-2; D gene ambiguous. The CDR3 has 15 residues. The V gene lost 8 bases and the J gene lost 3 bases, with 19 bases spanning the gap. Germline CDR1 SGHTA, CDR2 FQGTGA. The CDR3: CASRLPPGWDYGYTF. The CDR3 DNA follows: TGTGCCAGCCGACTCCCCCCGGGGTGGGACTATGGCTACACCTTC.

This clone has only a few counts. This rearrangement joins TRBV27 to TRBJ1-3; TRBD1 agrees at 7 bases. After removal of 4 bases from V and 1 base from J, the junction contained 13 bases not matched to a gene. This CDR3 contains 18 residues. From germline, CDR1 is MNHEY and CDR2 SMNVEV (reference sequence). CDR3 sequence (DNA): TGTGCCAGCAGTTCAGGACAGGTGGCGTCTCGTTCTGGAAACACCATATATTTT. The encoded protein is CASSSGQVASRSGNTIYF.

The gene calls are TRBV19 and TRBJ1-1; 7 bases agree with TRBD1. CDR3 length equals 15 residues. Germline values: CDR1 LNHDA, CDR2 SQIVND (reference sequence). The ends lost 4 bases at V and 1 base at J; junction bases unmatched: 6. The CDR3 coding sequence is TGTGCCAGTAGTAGGGATACAGGGGCGAACACTGAAGCTTTCTTT. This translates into CASSRDTGANTEAFF.

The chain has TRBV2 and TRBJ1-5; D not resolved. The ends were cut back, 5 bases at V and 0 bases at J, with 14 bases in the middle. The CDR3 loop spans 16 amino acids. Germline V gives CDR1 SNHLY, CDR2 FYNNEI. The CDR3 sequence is CASSLFRANSNQPQHF. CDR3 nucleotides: TGTGCCAGCAGTCTTTTCCGGGCCAATAGCAATCAGCCCCAGCATTTT.

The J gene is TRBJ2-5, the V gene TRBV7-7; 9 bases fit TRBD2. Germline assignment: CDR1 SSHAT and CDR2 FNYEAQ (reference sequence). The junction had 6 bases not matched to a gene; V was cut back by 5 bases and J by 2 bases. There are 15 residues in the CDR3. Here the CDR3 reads CASSPISGGQETQYF. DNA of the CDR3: TGTGCCAGCAGCCCCATTAGCGGGGGACAAGAGACCCAGTACTTC.

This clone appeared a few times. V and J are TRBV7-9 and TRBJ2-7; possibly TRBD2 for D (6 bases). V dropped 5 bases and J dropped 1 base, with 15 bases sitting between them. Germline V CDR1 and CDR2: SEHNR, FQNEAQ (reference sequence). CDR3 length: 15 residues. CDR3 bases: TGTGCCAGCAGCCCTTCCGGGACTGCATCCTACGAGCAGTACTTC. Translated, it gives CASSPSGTASYEQYF.

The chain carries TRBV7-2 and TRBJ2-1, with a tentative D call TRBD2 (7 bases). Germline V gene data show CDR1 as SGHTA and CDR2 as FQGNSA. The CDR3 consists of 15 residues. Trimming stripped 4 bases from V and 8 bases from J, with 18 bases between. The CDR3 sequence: CASSSRGGAFDEQFF. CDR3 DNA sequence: TGTGCCAGCAGCTCGAGGGGGGGGGCGTTTGATGAGCAGTTCTTC.

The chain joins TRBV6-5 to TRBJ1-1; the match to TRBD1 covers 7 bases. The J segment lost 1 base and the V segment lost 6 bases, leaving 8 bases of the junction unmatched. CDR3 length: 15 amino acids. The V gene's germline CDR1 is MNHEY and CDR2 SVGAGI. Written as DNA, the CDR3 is TGTGCCAGCAGCGACAGGGCTACCCCGAACACTGAAGCTTTCTTT. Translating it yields CASSDRATPNTEAFF.

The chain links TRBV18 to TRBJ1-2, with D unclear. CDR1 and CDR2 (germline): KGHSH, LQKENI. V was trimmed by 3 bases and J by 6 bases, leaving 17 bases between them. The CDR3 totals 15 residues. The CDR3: CASSPRREGKDGYTF. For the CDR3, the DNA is TGTGCCAGCTCACCGAGGAGAGAGGGAAAGGATGGCTACACCTTC.

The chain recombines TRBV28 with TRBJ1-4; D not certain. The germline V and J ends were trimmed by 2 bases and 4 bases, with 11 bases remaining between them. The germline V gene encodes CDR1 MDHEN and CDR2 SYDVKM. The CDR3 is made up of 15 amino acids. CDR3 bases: TGTGCCAGCAGTTTAATCAGCGCCGTTAATGAAAAACTGTTTTTT. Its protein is CASSLISAVNEKLFF.

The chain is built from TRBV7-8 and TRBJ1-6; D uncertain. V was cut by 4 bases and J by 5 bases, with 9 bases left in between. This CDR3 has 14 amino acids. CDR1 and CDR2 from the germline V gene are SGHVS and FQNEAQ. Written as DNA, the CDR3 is TGTGCCAGCAGCTCCGTTTCACATAATTCACCCCTCCACTTT. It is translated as CASSSVSHNSPLHF.

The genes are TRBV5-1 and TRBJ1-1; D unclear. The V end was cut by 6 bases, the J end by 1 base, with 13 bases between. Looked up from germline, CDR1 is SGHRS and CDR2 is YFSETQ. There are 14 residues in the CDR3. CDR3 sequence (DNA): TGCGCCAGCACACCCCCGGGTCCGAACACTGAAGCTTTCTTT. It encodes CASTPPGPNTEAFF. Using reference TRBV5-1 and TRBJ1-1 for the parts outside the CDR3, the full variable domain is KAGVTQTPRYLIKTRGQQVTLSCSPISGHRSVSWYQQTPGQGLQFLFEYFSETQRNKGNFPGRFSGRQFSNSRSEMNVSTLELGDSALYLCASTPPGPNTEAFFGQGTRLTVV.

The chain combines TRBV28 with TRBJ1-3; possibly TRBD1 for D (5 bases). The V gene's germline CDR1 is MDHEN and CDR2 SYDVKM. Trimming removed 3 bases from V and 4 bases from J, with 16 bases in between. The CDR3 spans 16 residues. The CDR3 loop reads CASSFARAKSGNTIYF. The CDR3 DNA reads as TGTGCCAGCAGTTTTGCCAGGGCCAAAAGCGGAAACACCATATATTTT.

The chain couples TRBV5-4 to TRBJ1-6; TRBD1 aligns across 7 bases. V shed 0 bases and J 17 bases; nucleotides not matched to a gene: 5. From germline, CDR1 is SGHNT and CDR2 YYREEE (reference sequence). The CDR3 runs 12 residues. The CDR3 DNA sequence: TGTGCCAGCAGCTTGGCGGGGACAGCCATCCACTTT. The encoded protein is CASSLAGTAIHF.

CDR3 DNA: TGCGCCAGCAGCTTATCCCTGTGGCGGGGGAACCAAGAGACCCAGTACTTC. Amino acids: CASSLSLWRGNQETQYF. The V and J genes are TRBV5-1 and TRBJ2-5, with 7 bases matching TRBD2. Trimming at V came to 2 bases and at J to 0 bases, leaving 10 bases not matched to a gene. This CDR3 is 17 amino acids long. CDR1 is SGHRS and CDR2 is YFSETQ in the germline V gene.

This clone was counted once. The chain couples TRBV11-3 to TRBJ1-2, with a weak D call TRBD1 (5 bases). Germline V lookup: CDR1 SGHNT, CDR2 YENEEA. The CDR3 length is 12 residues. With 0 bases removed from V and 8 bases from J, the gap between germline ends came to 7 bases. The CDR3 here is CASSLDRGGYTF. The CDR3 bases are TGTGCCAGCAGCTTAGACCGGGGGGGCTACACCTTC.

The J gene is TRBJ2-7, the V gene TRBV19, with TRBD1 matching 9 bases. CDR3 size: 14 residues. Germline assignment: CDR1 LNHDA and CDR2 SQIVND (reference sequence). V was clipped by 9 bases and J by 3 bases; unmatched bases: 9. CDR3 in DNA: TGTGCCAGCGCCGGGACAGGGCCTTACTACGAGCAGTACTTC. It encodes CASAGTGPYYEQYF.

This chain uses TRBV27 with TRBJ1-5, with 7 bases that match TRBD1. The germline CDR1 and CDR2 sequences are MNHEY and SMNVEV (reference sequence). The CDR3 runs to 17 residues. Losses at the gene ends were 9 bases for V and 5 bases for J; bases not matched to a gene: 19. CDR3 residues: CASARTGMNPGHQPQHF. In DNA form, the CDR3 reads TGTGCCAGTGCAAGGACAGGTATGAACCCTGGCCATCAGCCCCAGCATTTT.